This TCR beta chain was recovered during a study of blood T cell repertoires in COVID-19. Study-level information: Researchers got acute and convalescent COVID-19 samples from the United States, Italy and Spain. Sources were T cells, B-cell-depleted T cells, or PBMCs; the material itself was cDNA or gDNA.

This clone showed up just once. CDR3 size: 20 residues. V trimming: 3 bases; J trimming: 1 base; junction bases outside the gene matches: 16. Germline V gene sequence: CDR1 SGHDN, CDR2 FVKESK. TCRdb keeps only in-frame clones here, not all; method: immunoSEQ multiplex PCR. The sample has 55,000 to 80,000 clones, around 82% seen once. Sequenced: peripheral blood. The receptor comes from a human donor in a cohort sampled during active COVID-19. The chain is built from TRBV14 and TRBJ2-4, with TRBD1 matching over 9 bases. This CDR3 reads CASSHSLRTGEEAAKNIQYF. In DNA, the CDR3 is TGTGCCAGCAGCCATTCTCTTCGGACAGGGGAAGAGGCGGCCAAAAACATTCAGTACTTC.